These T cell receptor beta chains were read from a single sample in a study of technical replicates of blood from a few donors. Libraries were prepared by immunoSEQ multiplex PCR; TCRdb keeps only in-frame clonotypes and omits some of them. The data show about 50,000 clones, roughly 96% seen once. The sample was PBMCs. The receptor set was obtained from a human donor in good health. Some clones in this sample may be carry-over from other donors' samples. Each CDR3 is given without its conserved first and last residue. Each record gives: J gene, V gene, CDR3 protein.

TRBJ1-3,TRBV7-8,ASSLVRTAGNTIY
TRBJ2-7,TRBV6-5,ASSYSPTSRYEQY
TRBJ2-3,TRBV30,AWSPGLAGSTDTQY
TRBJ1-1,TRBV30,AWSEFKSAF
TRBJ1-5,TRBV2,ASNLFRGDNQPQH
TRBJ2-5,TRBV7-8,ASSFILGGQETQY
TRBJ2-5,TRBV6-6,AAGLLAGVKETQY
TRBJ2-2,TRBV5-1,ASRDSPNTGELF
TRBJ2-1,TRBV7-2,ASSQRGGSYNEQF
TRBJ2-5,TRBV25-1,ASSDPGAWETQY
TRBJ1-2,TRBV6-5,ASSSPPQGIYGYT
TRBJ1-3,TRBV30,AWSTRLNTIY
TRBJ1-5,TRBV2,ATSGQDLMGNQPQH
TRBJ2-1,TRBV7-6,ASSLPGLAGFNEQF
TRBJ2-5,TRBV5-1,ASSLGTGRGQETQY
TRBJ2-2,TRBV7-9,ASSWTANTGELF
TRBJ1-5,TRBV5-6,ASSSQGARVGQPQH
TRBJ1-5,TRBV5-6,ASSLYQGGQPQH
TRBJ2-1,TRBV6-5,ASRVGTLNHNEQF
TRBJ2-4,TRBV5-1,ASSLGEQAKNIQY
TRBJ1-5,TRBV21-1,ASSAAEFNQPQH
TRBJ1-2,TRBV2,ASSQEGQTASGYT
TRBJ1-3,TRBV6-6,ASSVGADSSGNTIY
TRBJ1-2,TRBV6-5,ASSYQTGGKGYT
TRBJ1-2,TRBV14,ASNPGTGYGYT
TRBJ2-2,TRBV7-2,ASYDRAGTGELF
TRBJ1-3,TRBV23-1,ASSTLRQGSSGNTIY
TRBJ1-1,TRBV7-9,ASSLREAPEAF
TRBJ2-7,TRBV10-3,AISPSSGSIDEQY
TRBJ2-1,TRBV5-1,ASSLEGQGGNEQF
TRBJ2-1,TRBV7-3,ASSLTGQQAQF
TRBJ1-1,TRBV5-1,ASSPSRGNTEAF
TRBJ2-1,TRBV29-1,SVGTVSSSYNEQF
-,TRBV15,ATSRGQGRDEQY
TRBJ1-2,TRBV30,ARDREGTNYGYT
TRBJ2-3,TRBV5-1,ASSSDSPSDTQY
TRBJ1-1,TRBV2,ASFRDGNTEAF